This T cell receptor (beta chain) was documented in a study of OX40 agonist ivuxolimab in advanced cancers. The method was immunoSEQ multiplex PCR; TCRdb's version includes in-frame clones alone and lacks a portion of them. This table holds roughly 70,000 clones, approximately 90% found once. The sequence derives from an adult with an advanced solid tumor such as melanoma, head and neck, liver or kidney cancer. The sample consisted of CD4+ or CD8+ T cells sorted from blood, taken in a trial of the OX40 agonist ivuxolimab.

The CDR3 here is CASSSNRGSGTEAFF. The CDR3 region has the DNA TGTGCCAGCAGCTCTAACAGGGGGAGCGGCACTGAAGCTTTCTTT. The chain joins TRBV5-4 to TRBJ1-1, with TRBD1 identical over 8 bases. There are 15 residues in the CDR3. CDR1 SGHNT and CDR2 YYREEE come from the germline V gene (reference sequence). Trimming cost V 3 bases and J 4 bases; bases outside gene matches: 8. The complete variable domain, with remaining parts taken from reference TRBV5-4 and TRBJ1-1, reads ETGVTQSPTHLIKTRGQQVTLRCSSQSGHNTVSWYQQALGQGPQFIFQYYREEENGRGNFPPRFSGLQFPNYSSELNVNALELDDSALYLCASSSNRGSGTEAFFGQGTRLTVV.